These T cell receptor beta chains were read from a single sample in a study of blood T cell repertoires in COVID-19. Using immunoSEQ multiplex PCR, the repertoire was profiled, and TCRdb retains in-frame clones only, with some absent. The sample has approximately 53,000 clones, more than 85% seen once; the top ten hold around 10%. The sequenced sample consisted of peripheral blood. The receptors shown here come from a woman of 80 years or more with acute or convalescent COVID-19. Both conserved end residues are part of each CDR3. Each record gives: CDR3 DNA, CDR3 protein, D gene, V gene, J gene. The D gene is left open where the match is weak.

DNA: TGTGCCATCAGTGAGTCACGAGGGTCTGGGGACTATGGCTACACCTTC
CDR3: CAISESRGSGDYGYTF
D: NA
V: TRBV10-3
J: TRBJ1-2

DNA: TGTGCCAGCAGCTTGTACGCGGGACAGGTATACAATGAGCAGTTCTTC
CDR3: CASSLYAGQVYNEQFF
D: TRBD1
V: TRBV5-8
J: TRBJ2-1

DNA: TGTGCCAGTAGTCCCGGCCACGGGAATTCACCCCTCCACTTT
CDR3: CASSPGHGNSPLHF
D: NA
V: TRBV19
J: TRBJ1-6

DNA: TGTGCCACCAGCGCCGCACAGGGGTCAGAGACCCAGTACTTC
CDR3: CATSAAQGSETQYF
D: TRBD1
V: TRBV24-1
J: TRBJ2-5

DNA: TGCGCCAGCAGCCAAGATCCTTACTTCTACAATGAGCAGTTCTTC
CDR3: CASSQDPYFYNEQFF
D: NA
V: TRBV4-3
J: TRBJ2-1

DNA: TGTGCCAGCAGCCCAAGGACAGGGGGAGATGGCTACACCTTC
CDR3: CASSPRTGGDGYTF
D: TRBD1
V: TRBV7-2
J: TRBJ1-2

DNA: TGTGCCATCAGTGAGTGGGGGGGGTCGACGAATTCACCCCTCCACTTT
CDR3: CAISEWGGSTNSPLHF
D: NA
V: TRBV10-3
J: TRBJ1-6

DNA: TGTGCCAGCCGCGGGGGGGCTTACTACAATGAGCAGTTCTTC
CDR3: CASRGGAYYNEQFF
D: TRBD2
V: TRBV6-6
J: TRBJ2-1

DNA: TGTGCCAGTAGGCCGTTGGGCAGAAGCTACGAGCAGTACTTC
CDR3: CASRPLGRSYEQYF
D: NA
V: TRBV6-5
J: TRBJ2-7

DNA: TGTGCCAGCAGCTCCCCCAGGGGAAGGGAGCAGTACTTC
CDR3: CASSSPRGREQYF
D: NA
V: TRBV11-3
J: TRBJ2-7